This TCR beta chain was obtained from a study of shared clonotypes between healthy human individuals. Study-wide background: Each donor contributed plates that comprised three CD4 naive, three CD4 memory, two CD8 naive and one CD8 memory. Study-wide points: Clonotypes shared by all four sorted-subset donors had higher generation probabilities than non-shared clonotypes. The naive CD4 repertoires of several donors were compared, and around 5% of clonotypes were shared.

Data came from immunoSEQ multiplex PCR; TCRdb stores just in-frame clones and leaves some out. The data contain about 2.1 million clones, 90% to 95% of them singletons. Trimming at V came to 7 bases and at J to 7 bases, leaving 2 bases not matched to a gene. This CDR3 is 12 amino acids long. Germline-derived CDR1 and CDR2 are SEHNR and FQNEAQ (reference sequence). As defined, naive CD8 cells were CD45RO-negative and positively selected for CCR7, with terminally differentiated effector memory CD45RA+ cells excluded. Each donor was a Caucasian adult residing in Nashville, Tennessee. Of note for this clone: Its antigen is not known.

The source of this sequence is a man between 18 and 35 years old in good health. Some clones in this sample may be carry-over from other donors' samples. The specimen was naive CD8+ T cells from PBMCs. The chain recombines TRBV7-9 with TRBJ1-2; 11 bases match TRBD1. CDR3 protein: CASTGQGAGYTF. In DNA, the CDR3 is TGTGCCAGCACTGGACAGGGGGCTGGCTACACCTTC.